This T cell receptor (beta chain) was sequenced during a study of long-term antiretroviral therapy in people with HIV. With regard to this clone: Its antigen is still unknown. At one end the junction does not follow the germline gene, possibly because of a read error.

CDR3 length equals 15 residues. Germline CDR1 SEHNR, CDR2 FQNEAQ (reference sequence). Version v3.0 of the immunoSEQ assay was performed at survey level. TCRdb's copy holds only in-frame clones and misses some; the assay was immunoSEQ multiplex PCR. The sample contains tens of thousands of clones, about 81% of which appear only once. Findings of the study overall: Clonal populations expanded prior to ART predominated within the repertoire at all time points.

No fewer than two post-ART and no fewer than one pre-ART PBMC samples existed for each donor. In the United States, treatment was given to all participants with HIV. Material: unsorted PBMCs, obtained 2.9 years after starting antiretroviral therapy. The chain joins TRBV7-9 to TRBJ2-3; TRBD2 matches at 11 bases. This sequence originates from a man aged 45-65 years with HIV. CDR3 region: CASSVAGGPPDTQYF. CDR3 bases: TGTGCCAGCAGCGTAGCGGGGGGGCCACCAGATACGCAGTATTTT.